Below, 3 T cell receptor beta chains from the same sample are listed, as sequenced in a study of monozygotic twins with inflammatory bowel disease. TCRdb processed the 5' RACE reads again and assigns one entry to each CDR3 protein, with no DNA. This sample contains fewer than 550,000 distinct CDR3 sequences. The sample taken for sequencing was blood. The receptors come from a human donor with ulcerative colitis or Crohn's disease, or a healthy co-twin of an affected twin (not recorded which).

This chain's CDR3 is CASSLMDRGSYGYTF. The chain carries TRBV12-3 or TRBV12-4 and TRBJ1-2; TCRdb names TRBD1, which stays unverified in the absence of DNA. The CDR3 is 15 amino acids.

V gene TRBV25-1 combines with J gene TRBJ2-1; TCRdb outputs TRBD1, but without DNA this stays unchecked. CDR1 MGHDK and CDR2 SYGVNS come from the germline V gene. This CDR3 spans 11 amino acids. This CDR3 is CASSGQGVQFF.

The genes are TRBV5-4 and TRBJ2-3. The CDR3 contains 12 residues. Germline CDR1 reads SGHNT; CDR2 reads YYREEE (reference sequence). CDR3 residues: CASSRETDTQYF.